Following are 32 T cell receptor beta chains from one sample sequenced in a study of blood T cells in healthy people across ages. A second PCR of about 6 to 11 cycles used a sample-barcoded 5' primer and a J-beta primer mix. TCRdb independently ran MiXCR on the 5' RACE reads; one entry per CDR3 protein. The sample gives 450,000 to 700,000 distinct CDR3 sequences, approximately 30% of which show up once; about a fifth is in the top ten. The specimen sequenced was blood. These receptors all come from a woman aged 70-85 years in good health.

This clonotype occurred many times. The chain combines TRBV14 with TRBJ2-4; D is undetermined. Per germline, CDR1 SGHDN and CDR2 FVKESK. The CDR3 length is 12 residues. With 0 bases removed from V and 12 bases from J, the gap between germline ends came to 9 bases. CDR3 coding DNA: TGTGCCAGCAGCCAAGATCGGAAAGATCAGTACTTC. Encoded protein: CASSQDRKDQYF.

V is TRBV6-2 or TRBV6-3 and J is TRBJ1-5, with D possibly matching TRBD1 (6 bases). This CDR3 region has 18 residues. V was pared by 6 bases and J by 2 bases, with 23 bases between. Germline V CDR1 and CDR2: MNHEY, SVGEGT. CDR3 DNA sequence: TGTGCCAGCAGCGATACAGGGATCCTTGATAGCGGCAATCAGCCCCAGCATTTT. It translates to CASSDTGILDSGNQPQHF.

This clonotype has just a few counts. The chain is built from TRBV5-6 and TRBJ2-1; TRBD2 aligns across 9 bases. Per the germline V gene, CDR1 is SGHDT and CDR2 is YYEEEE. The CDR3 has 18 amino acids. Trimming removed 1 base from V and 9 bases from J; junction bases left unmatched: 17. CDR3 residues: CASSLMAGGPSQAVEQFF. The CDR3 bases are TGTGCCAGCAGCTTGATGGCGGGGGGGCCGTCTCAAGCGGTTGAGCAGTTCTTC.

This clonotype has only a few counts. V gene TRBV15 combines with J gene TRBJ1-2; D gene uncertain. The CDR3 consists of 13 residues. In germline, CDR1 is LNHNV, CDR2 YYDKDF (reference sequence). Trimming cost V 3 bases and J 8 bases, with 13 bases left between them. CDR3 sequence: CATSSGEALGYTF. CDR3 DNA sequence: TGTGCCACCAGCAGTGGGGAGGCGTTGGGCTACACCTTC. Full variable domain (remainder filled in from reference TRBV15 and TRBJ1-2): DAMVIQNPRYQVTQFGKPVTLSCSQTLNHNVMYWYQQKSSQAPKLLFHYYDKDFNNEADTPDNFQSRRPNTSFCFLDIRSPGLGDTAMYLCATSSGEALGYTFGSGTRLTVV.

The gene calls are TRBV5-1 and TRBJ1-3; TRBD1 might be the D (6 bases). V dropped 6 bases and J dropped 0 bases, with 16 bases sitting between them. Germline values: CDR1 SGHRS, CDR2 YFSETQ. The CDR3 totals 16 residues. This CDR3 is CASTSRDIFSGNTIYF. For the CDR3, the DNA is TGCGCCAGCACCTCGAGGGACATCTTCTCTGGAAACACCATATATTTT.

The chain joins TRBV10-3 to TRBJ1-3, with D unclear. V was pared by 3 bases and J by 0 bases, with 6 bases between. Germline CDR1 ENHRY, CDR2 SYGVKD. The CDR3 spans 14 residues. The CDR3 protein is CAISEAISGNTIYF. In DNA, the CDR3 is TGTGCCATCAGTGAAGCGATCTCTGGAAACACCATATATTTT.

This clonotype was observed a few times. The CDR3 is CAISGVNGEETQYF. Here the CDR3 DNA reads TGTGCCATCAGTGGAGTCAATGGGGAAGAGACCCAGTACTTC. The chain links TRBV10-3 to TRBJ2-5; no firm D call. Trimming stripped 4 bases from V and 3 bases from J, with 12 bases between. The CDR3 runs to 14 residues. The germline gives CDR1 ENHRY, CDR2 SYGVKD.

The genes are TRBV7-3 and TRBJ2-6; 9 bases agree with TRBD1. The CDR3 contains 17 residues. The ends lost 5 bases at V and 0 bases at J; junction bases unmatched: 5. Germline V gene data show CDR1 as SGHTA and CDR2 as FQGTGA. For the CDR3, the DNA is TGTGCCAGCAGCCGGACAGGGGCCAGCTCTGGGGCCAACGTCCTGACTTTC. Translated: CASSRTGASSGANVLTF.

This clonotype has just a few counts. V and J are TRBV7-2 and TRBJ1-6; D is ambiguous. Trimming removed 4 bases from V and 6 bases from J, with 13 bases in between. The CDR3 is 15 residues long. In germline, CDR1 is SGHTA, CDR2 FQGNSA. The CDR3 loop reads CASSSRTMINSPLHF. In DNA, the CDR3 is TGTGCCAGCAGCTCCCGGACCATGATTAATTCACCCCTCCACTTT.

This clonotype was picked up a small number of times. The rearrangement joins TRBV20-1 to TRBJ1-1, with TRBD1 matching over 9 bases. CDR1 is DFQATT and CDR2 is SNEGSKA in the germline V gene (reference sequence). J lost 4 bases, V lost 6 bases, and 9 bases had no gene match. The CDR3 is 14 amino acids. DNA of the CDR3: TGCAGTGCAAGTGACAGGGGGTCGACCACTGAAGCTTTCTTT. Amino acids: CSASDRGSTTEAFF.

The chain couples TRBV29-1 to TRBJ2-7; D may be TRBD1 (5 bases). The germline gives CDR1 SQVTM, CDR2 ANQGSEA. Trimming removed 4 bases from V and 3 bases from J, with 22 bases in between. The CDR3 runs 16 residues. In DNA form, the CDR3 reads TGCAGCGTTGGGGGCGCAGGGTCCGCCTTAGACTACGAGCAGTACTTC. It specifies CSVGGAGSALDYEQYF.

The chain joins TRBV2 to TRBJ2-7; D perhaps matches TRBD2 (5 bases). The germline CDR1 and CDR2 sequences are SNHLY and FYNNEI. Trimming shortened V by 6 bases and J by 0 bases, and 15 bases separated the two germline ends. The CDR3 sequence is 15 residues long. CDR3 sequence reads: CASRMRRISSYEQYF. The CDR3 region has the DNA TGTGCCAGCAGGATGAGGAGGATTAGCTCCTACGAGCAGTACTTC.

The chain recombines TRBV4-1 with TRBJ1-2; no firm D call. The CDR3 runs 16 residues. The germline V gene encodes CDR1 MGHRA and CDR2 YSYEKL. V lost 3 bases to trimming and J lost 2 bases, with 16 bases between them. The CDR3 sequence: CASSHLDSRRNYGYTF. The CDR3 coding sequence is TGCGCCAGCAGCCACTTGGACTCGAGGAGGAACTATGGCTACACCTTC.

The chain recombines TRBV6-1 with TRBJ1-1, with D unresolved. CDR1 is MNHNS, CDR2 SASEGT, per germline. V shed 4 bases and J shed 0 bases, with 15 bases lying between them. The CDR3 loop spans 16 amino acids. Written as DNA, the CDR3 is TGTGCCAGCAGTGCGGGAGGCAGCTTAATGAACACTGAAGCTTTCTTT. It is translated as CASSAGGSLMNTEAFF.

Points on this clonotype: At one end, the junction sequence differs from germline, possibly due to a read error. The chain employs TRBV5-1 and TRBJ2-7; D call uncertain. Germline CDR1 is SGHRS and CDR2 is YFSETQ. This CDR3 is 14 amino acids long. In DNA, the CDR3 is TGCCCCAGCCGGACGGAGCTCCTATCCTACGAGCAGTACTTC. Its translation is CPSRTELLSYEQYF.

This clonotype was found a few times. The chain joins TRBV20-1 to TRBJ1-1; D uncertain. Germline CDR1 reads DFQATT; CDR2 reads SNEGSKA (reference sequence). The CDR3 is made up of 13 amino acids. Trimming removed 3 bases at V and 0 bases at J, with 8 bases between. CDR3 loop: CSASTAMNTEAFF. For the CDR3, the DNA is TGCAGTGCTAGTACAGCCATGAACACTGAAGCTTTCTTT.

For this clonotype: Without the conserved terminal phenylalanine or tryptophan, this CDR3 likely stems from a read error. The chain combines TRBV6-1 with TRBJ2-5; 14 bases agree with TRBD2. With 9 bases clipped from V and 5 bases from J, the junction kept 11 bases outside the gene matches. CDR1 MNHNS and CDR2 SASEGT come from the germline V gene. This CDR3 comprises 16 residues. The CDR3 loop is CASSLGTSGGQETQYL. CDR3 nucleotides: TGTGCCAGTAGCCTAGGGACTAGCGGGGGTCAGGAGACCCAGTACTTG.

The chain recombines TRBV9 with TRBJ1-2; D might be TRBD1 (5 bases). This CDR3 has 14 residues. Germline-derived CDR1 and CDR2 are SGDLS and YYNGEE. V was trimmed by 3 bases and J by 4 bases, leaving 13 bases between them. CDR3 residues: CASSEQTAIYGYTF. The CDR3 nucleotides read TGTGCCAGCAGCGAACAGACAGCTATCTATGGCTACACCTTC.

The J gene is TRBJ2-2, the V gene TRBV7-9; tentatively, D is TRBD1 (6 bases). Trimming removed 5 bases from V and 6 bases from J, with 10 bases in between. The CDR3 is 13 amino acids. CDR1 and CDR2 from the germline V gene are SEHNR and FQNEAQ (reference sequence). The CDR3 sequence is CASSVQGPGELFF. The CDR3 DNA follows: TGTGCCAGCAGCGTACAGGGCCCCGGGGAGCTGTTTTTT.

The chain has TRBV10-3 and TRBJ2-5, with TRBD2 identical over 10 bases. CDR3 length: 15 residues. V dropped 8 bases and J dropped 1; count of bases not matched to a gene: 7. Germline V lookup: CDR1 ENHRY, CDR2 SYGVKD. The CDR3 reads CAISGLARSQETQYF. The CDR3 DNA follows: TGTGCCATCTCGGGACTAGCGAGGAGCCAAGAGACCCAGTACTTC.

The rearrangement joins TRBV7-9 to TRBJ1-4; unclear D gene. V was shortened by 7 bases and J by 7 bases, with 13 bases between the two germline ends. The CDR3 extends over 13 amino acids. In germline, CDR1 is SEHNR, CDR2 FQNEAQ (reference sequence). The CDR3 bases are TGTGCCAGCAACCTATCGGACGGTGAAAAACTGTTTTTT. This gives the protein CASNLSDGEKLFF.

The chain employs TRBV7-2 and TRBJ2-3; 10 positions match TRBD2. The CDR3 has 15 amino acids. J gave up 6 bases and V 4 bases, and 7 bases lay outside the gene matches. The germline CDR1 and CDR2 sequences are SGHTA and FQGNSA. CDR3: CASSSTLAGVDTQYF. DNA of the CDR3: TGTGCCAGCAGCTCAACTCTAGCGGGGGTGGATACGCAGTATTTT.

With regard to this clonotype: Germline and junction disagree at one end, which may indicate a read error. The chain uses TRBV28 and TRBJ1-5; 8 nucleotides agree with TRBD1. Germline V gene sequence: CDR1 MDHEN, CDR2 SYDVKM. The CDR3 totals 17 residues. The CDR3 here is CASSLWTGSNSNQPQHF. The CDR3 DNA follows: TGTGCCAGCAGTCTATGGACAGGGTCAAATAGCAATCAGCCCCAGCATTTT. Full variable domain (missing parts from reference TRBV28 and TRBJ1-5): DVKVTQSSRYLVKRTGEKVFLECVQDMDHENMFWYRQDPGLGLRLIYFSYDVKMKEKGDIPEGYSVSREKKERFSLILESASTNQTSMYLCASSLWTGSNSNQPQHFGDGTRLSIL.

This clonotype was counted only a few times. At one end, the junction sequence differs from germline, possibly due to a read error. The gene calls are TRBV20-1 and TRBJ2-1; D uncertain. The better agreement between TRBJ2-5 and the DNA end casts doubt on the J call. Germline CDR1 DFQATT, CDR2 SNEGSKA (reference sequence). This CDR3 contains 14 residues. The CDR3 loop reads CSAGDQLVVETQYF. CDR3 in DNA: TGCAGTGCTGGAGACCAATTAGTCGTAGAGACCCAGTACTTC.

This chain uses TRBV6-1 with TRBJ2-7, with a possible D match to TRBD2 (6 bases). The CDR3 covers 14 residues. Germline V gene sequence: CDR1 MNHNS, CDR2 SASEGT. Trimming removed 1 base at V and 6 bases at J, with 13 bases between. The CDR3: CASSEVGGWSEQYF. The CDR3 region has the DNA TGTGCCAGCAGTGAAGTTGGGGGGTGGTCCGAGCAGTACTTC.

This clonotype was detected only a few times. CDR3 sequence: CASSYRQETQYF. Written as DNA, the CDR3 is TGTGCCAGCAGTTACCGCCAAGAGACCCAGTACTTC. The rearrangement joins TRBV6-2 or TRBV6-3 to TRBJ2-5; D unresolved. CDR1 and CDR2 (germline): MNHEY, SVGEGT. CDR3 length equals 12 residues. V lost 2 bases to trimming and J lost 1 base, with 2 bases between them.

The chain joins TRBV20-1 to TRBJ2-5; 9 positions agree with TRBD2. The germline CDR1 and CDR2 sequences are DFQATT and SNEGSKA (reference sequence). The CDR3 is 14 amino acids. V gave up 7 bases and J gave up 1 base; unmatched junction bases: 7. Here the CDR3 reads CSVPSGGTQETQYF. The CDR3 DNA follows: TGCAGTGTACCAAGCGGGGGGACCCAAGAGACCCAGTACTTC.

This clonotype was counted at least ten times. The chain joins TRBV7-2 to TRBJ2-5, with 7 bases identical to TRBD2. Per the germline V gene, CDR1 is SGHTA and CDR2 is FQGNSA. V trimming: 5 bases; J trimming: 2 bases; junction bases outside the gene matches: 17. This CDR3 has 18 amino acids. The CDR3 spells CASSPGRWRAGPQETQYF. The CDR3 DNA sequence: TGTGCCAGCAGCCCAGGACGGTGGAGAGCGGGGCCGCAAGAGACCCAGTACTTC.

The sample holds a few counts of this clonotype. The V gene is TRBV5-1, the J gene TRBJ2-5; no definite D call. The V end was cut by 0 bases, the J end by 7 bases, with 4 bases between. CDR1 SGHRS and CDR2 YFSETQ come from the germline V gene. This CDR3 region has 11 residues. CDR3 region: CASSLERTQYF. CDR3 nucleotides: TGCGCCAGCAGCTTGGAGAGGACCCAGTACTTC.

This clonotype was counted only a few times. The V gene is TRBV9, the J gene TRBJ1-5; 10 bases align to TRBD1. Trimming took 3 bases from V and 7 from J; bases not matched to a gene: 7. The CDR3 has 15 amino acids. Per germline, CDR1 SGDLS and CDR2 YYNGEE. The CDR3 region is CASSETGQGTQPQHF. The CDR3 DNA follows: TGTGCCAGCAGCGAGACGGGACAGGGGACGCAGCCCCAGCATTTT. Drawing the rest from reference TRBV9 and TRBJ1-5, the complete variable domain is DSGVTQTPKHLITATGQRVTLRCSPRSGDLSVYWYQQSLDQGLQFLIQYYNGEERAKGNILERFSAQQFPDLHSELNLSSLELGDSALYFCASSETGQGTQPQHFGDGTRLSIL.

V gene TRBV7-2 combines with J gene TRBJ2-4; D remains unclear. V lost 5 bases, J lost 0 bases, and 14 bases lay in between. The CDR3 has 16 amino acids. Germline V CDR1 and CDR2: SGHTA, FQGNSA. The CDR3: CASSPVAGLAKNIQYF. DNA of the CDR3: TGTGCCAGCAGCCCTGTTGCAGGCTTAGCCAAAAACATTCAGTACTTC.

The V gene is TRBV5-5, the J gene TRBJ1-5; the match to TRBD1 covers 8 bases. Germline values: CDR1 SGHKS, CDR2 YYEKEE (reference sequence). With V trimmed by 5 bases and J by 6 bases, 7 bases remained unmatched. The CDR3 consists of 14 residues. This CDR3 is CASSQGQGSQPQHF. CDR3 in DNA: TGTGCCAGCAGTCAAGGACAGGGAAGTCAGCCCCAGCATTTT.